These T cell receptor beta chains were read from a single sample in a study of blood T cell repertoires in COVID-19. Measured with immunoSEQ multiplex PCR; TCRdb has only the in-frame clones, and not every one. The repertoire holds roughly 40,000 clones, with roughly nine tenths as singletons. The sample taken for sequencing was peripheral blood. The receptors derive from a human donor in a cohort sampled during active COVID-19. Both conserved end residues are part of each CDR3. The D gene is left open where the match is weak. Size tells how often a clone was seen (once, few, many) or the class of an expanded clone, and some rows leave it out.

d_call j_call clone_size v_call cdr3_nt cdr3_aa
TRBD1 TRBJ1-1 - TRBV13 TGTGCCAGCAGCTTAGGCCGGGACAGTGCCTCGAACACTGAAGCTTTCTTT CASSLGRDSASNTEAFF
- TRBJ2-5 - TRBV7-6 TGTGCCAGCAGCTCGGGCGGGGGCCGGGAGACCCAGTACTTC CASSSGGGRETQYF
- TRBJ2-1 - TRBV18 TGTGCCAGCCTCAGGGGCGGAGACAATGAGCAGTTCTTC CASLRGGDNEQFF
- TRBJ1-2 few TRBV2 TGTGCCAGCTGGACACGACAGGTGGGGTATGGCTACACCTTC CASWTRQVGYGYTF
TRBD1 TRBJ1-6 - TRBV6-1 TGTGCCAGCAGTGCCCGACAGGGGAGAAGGGATAATTCACCCCTCCACTTT CASSARQGRRDNSPLHF
TRBD1 TRBJ2-2 - TRBV9 TGTGCCAGCAGCCAACGGGACAGGCCGAACACCGGGGAGCTGTTTTTT CASSQRDRPNTGELFF
- TRBJ1-1 - TRBV11-3 TGTGCCAGCAGCCTGACAGCTCGCGCTGAAGCTTTCTTT CASSLTARAEAFF
- TRBJ2-7 - TRBV10-3 TGTGCCATCAGTGAGTCGGCAGGGAGGAACTACGAGCAGTACTTC CAISESAGRNYEQYF
- TRBJ2-7 - TRBV14 TGTGCCAGCAGCTACCGACCACAGGGCGAGCAGTACTTC CASSYRPQGEQYF
TRBD1 TRBJ2-7 - TRBV5-1 TGCGCCAGCAGCTTGGTCGGGACAGGGAGCTCCTACGAGCAGTACTTC CASSLVGTGSSYEQYF
- TRBJ2-5 - TRBV12-5 TGTGCTAGTGGTTTAGGACAGATCCAAGAGACCCAGTACTTC CASGLGQIQETQYF
TRBD1 TRBJ1-1 once TRBV4-3 TGCGCCAGCAGCCGTGGGACAGGGGGTTCTGAAGCTTTCTTT CASSRGTGGSEAFF
- TRBJ2-2 once TRBV6-4 TGTGCCAGCGTTGTGAAGTTTCGTCGGGGCACCGGGGAGCTGTTTTTT CASVVKFRRGTGELFF
- TRBJ1-2 - TRBV6-2/TRBV6-3 TGTGCCAGCAGCCAACCTTTCTTTCAGACAGATTATGGCTACACCTTC CASSQPFFQTDYGYTF
- TRBJ1-4 once TRBV10-2 TGCGCCAGCAGTGAGATAGACAGGATCAATGAAAAACTGTTTTTT CASSEIDRINEKLFF
TRBD2 TRBJ2-1 - TRBV7-9 TGTGCCAGCAGCCAGGCACTAGCGGGAGATCGGTTCTTC CASSQALAGDRFF
TRBD1 TRBJ1-5 - TRBV30 TGTGCCTGGAGCGGCCAGGGGGCGCAAAGTCAGCCCCAGCATTTT CAWSGQGAQSQPQHF
TRBD1 TRBJ1-1 - TRBV6-5 TGTGCCAGCGGAAAACAGGGGACTTGGACTGAAGCTTTCTTT CASGKQGTWTEAFF
TRBD1 TRBJ2-2 - TRBV11-2 TGTGCCAGCAGCCCTGTCCAGGGGGCAGTGGAGCTGTTTTTT CASSPVQGAVELFF
- TRBJ1-1 - TRBV6-5 TGTGCCAGCAGTTACGGGGGCGGCACTGAAGCTTTCTTT CASSYGGGTEAFF
- TRBJ2-2 - TRBV13 TGTGCCAGCAGCAAAGAACTAGGAACCACCGGGGAGCTGTTTTTT CASSKELGTTGELFF
- TRBJ1-5 - TRBV27 TGTGCCAGCAGTTTTAAGGGACTGGGTCAGCCCCAGCATTTT CASSFKGLGQPQHF
TRBD1 TRBJ1-4 - TRBV5-1 TGCGCCAGCAGCTTGACTCAGGGACAGGGCGGGGAAAAACTGTTTTTT CASSLTQGQGGEKLFF
- TRBJ1-2 - TRBV12-3/TRBV12-4 TGTGCCAGCAGTTTACACCGAGATGGCTACACCTTC CASSLHRDGYTF
TRBD2 TRBJ2-7 once TRBV27 TGTGCCAGCAGTTTCACTAGCGGGGGAAACGAGCAGTACTTC CASSFTSGGNEQYF
TRBD1 TRBJ2-7 - TRBV7-2 TGTGCCAGCAGCTCCTCAGGGGGCTCGTCCTACGAGCAGTACTTC CASSSSGGSSYEQYF
TRBD2 TRBJ2-3 - TRBV19 TGTGCCAGTAGTTTTAGACTAGCGGGAGTCCTAGATACGCAGTATTTT CASSFRLAGVLDTQYF
TRBD1 TRBJ1-1 medium-sized TRBV7-6 TGTGCCAGCAGCTCCCAGGGGGTGAACACTGAAGCTTTCTTT CASSSQGVNTEAFF
- TRBJ2-7 - TRBV2 TGTGCCAGCAGTCGTACAGGGCCCAGCGAGCAGTACTTC CASSRTGPSEQYF
TRBD2 TRBJ2-7 once TRBV2 TGTGCCACCCAGCGGGGGCCCTCCTACGAGCAGTACTTC CATQRGPSYEQYF
TRBD2 TRBJ2-3 - TRBV27 TGTGCCAGCAGGGGGCACGGGAGGCCAGATACGCAGTATTTT CASRGHGRPDTQYF
TRBD1 TRBJ2-1 - TRBV6-1 TGTGCCAGCAGTGGTCCCACAGGGGGTGAGTTCTCTGCCTACAATGAGCAGTTCTTC CASSGPTGGEFSAYNEQFF
TRBD2 TRBJ2-7 - TRBV5-5 TGTGCCAGCAGCTTCAGACCCGGGACTACCTACGAGCAGTACTTC CASSFRPGTTYEQYF
- TRBJ1-6 - TRBV27 TGTGCCAGCAGTTTAGAGAGCTCCTATAATTCACCCCTCCACTTT CASSLESSYNSPLHF
TRBD2 TRBJ2-3 - TRBV6-5 TGTGCCAGCAGGGATAGCGGGAGGGCCAGAGATACGCAGTATTTT CASRDSGRARDTQYF
- TRBJ2-7 - TRBV7-2 TGTGCCAGCAGCTTAGTTTTCACATCCTACGAGCAGTACTTC CASSLVFTSYEQYF
TRBD1 TRBJ1-1 once TRBV2 TGTGCCAGCAACCCCGACAGGGTCCAAGCTTTCTTT CASNPDRVQAFF
- TRBJ1-2 - TRBV7-9 TGTGCCAGCAGCCCCGGACAGAACTATGGCTACACCTTC CASSPGQNYGYTF
TRBD1 TRBJ1-2 - TRBV6-5 TGTGCCAGCAGTAACCGGGACAGGGGGTACTATGGCTACACCTTC CASSNRDRGYYGYTF
- TRBJ1-2 - TRBV7-8 TGTGCCAGCAGCAAAGCGGGGGAAAGTGGCTACACCTTC CASSKAGESGYTF
- TRBJ1-3 once TRBV5-6 TGTGCCAGCAGCCGTCCGGGGTTATTCTCTGGAAACACCATATATTTT CASSRPGLFSGNTIYF
- TRBJ1-1 - TRBV2 TGTGCCAGCAGTGGCCAGTTGAACACTGAAGCTTTCTTT CASSGQLNTEAFF
- TRBJ2-1 - TRBV6-5 TGTGCCAGCAGAATAGCGACGTCCTACAATGAGCAGTTCTTC CASRIATSYNEQFF
TRBD2 TRBJ2-2 - TRBV9 TGTGCCAGCAGCCTTTCCGGGACTAGCGGGGGGCCGTCCGGGGAGCTGTTTTTT CASSLSGTSGGPSGELFF
- TRBJ1-4 - TRBV10-3 TGTGCCATCAGTGAGTCGGAGTTCCTTAATGAAAAACTGTTTTTT CAISESEFLNEKLFF
- TRBJ1-1 - TRBV6-5 TGTGCCAGCAGTTACTCGAAACGCCAGGAAGCTTTCTTT CASSYSKRQEAFF
TRBD1 TRBJ1-2 - TRBV29-1 TGCAGCGTTGAAAGGGACAGGGGACGCGGCTACACCTTC CSVERDRGRGYTF
TRBD1 TRBJ2-7 - TRBV6-5 TGTGCCAGCAGTTACGACAGGGTATCCCACGAGCAGTACTTC CASSYDRVSHEQYF
- TRBJ1-1 - TRBV12-3/TRBV12-4 TGTGCCAGCAGTTTTTACAAGAACACTGAAGCTTTCTTT CASSFYKNTEAFF
- TRBJ2-7 - TRBV5-1 TGCGCCAGCAGCTGGGGGTACAGGGATATGGCCTACGAGCAGTACTTC CASSWGYRDMAYEQYF
TRBD2 TRBJ2-3 - TRBV5-1 TGCGCCAGCAGCTTGATGGGGACTACTAGCACAGATACGCAGTATTTT CASSLMGTTSTDTQYF
- TRBJ1-1 - TRBV9 TGTGCCAGCAGTGGGGAGGGGACCACTGAAGCTTTCTTT CASSGEGTTEAFF
TRBD2 TRBJ2-7 - TRBV4-2 TGTGCCAGCAGCCAAGGGCTAGCGGACTCCTACGAGCAGTACTTC CASSQGLADSYEQYF
TRBD1 TRBJ1-2 - TRBV7-2 TGTGCCAGCAGCGCGGACAGGGGCAACTATGGCTACACCTTC CASSADRGNYGYTF
- TRBJ2-3 - TRBV5-1 TGCGCCAGCAGCTCCCTTTCAGGGATCTTGGCAGATACGCAGTATTTT CASSSLSGILADTQYF